These 8 T cell receptor beta chains share one sample of origin, sequenced in a study of cytomegalovirus exposure and HLA in healthy donors. Libraries were prepared by immunoSEQ multiplex PCR; TCRdb keeps only in-frame clonotypes and omits some of them. The data show under 250,000 clones, about 81% seen once. The sequencing input was PBMCs. The receptors were sampled from a woman aged 25 to 39 in good health and CMV-seronegative.

This clone was counted a single time. The chain couples TRBV7-9 to TRBJ2-7; 7 bases line up with TRBD2. Germline values: CDR1 SEHNR, CDR2 FQNEAQ (reference sequence). The CDR3 is 14 amino acids. Germline trimming cut 6 bases from V and 1 base from J; bases unmatched to any gene: 6. The chain's CDR3 is CASSYGGYSYEQYF. DNA for the CDR3: TGTGCCAGCAGTTACGGGGGGTATTCCTACGAGCAGTACTTC.

This rearrangement joins TRBV6-1 to TRBJ1-1; D remains unclear. This CDR3 is 14 amino acids long. CDR1 is MNHNS, CDR2 SASEGT, per germline. Trimming shortened V by 5 bases and J by 2 bases, and 12 bases separated the two germline ends. The CDR3 region has the DNA TGTGCCAGCAGTCAGTCTCGGGGTAACACTGAAGCTTTCTTT. This gives the protein CASSQSRGNTEAFF.

The chain has TRBV19 and TRBJ1-2, with 8 positions matching TRBD1. The germline V gene has CDR1 LNHDA and CDR2 SQIVND (reference sequence). V gave up 6 bases and J gave up 0 bases; unmatched junction bases: 3. The CDR3 contains 14 residues. CDR3 DNA: TGTGCCAGTAGGGGACAGGTAGCTAACTATGGCTACACCTTC. Its translation: CASRGQVANYGYTF.

The DNA of the CDR3 is TGCGCCAGCAGCCGCCTACAGGGCTCCACCTCCTACGAGCAGTACTTC. It encodes CASSRLQGSTSYEQYF. The V gene is TRBV4-1, the J gene TRBJ2-7; TRBD1 is a possible D gene (6 bases). Looked up from germline, CDR1 is MGHRA and CDR2 is YSYEKL. V was trimmed by 4 bases and J by 0 bases, leaving 16 bases between them. The CDR3 has 16 residues.

The rearrangement joins TRBV2 to TRBJ1-5; 7 bases agree with TRBD1. This CDR3 region has 15 residues. The germline V gene encodes CDR1 SNHLY and CDR2 FYNNEI. J was trimmed by 0 bases and V by 6 bases; bases with no gene match: 5. The CDR3 DNA reads as TGTGCCAGCAGGGGGGACAGCTATAGCAATCAGCCCCAGCATTTT. As protein: CASRGDSYSNQPQHF.

V is TRBV11-2 and J is TRBJ1-5; D is undetermined. The V and J ends lost 2 bases and 0 bases respectively, with 8 bases between them. This CDR3 has 15 amino acids. Germline values: CDR1 SGHAT, CDR2 FQNNGV. CDR3 residues: CASSLTSHSNQPQHF. CDR3 nucleotide sequence: TGTGCCAGCAGCTTAACCAGTCATAGCAATCAGCCCCAGCATTTT.

The chain has TRBV2 and TRBJ1-5; tentative D call: TRBD1 (6 bases). The CDR3 extends over 15 amino acids. V gave up 6 bases and J gave up 0 bases, with 12 bases separating them. Germline V CDR1 and CDR2: SNHLY, FYNNEI. CDR3 loop: CASRVGTLSNQPQHF. In DNA form, the CDR3 reads TGTGCCAGCAGGGTCGGGACACTTAGCAATCAGCCCCAGCATTTT.

This clone was counted between two and nine times. The V call is TRBV9, the J call TRBJ2-1, with 8 bases fitting TRBD2. The CDR3 totals 15 residues. V gave up 0 bases and J gave up 1 base; unmatched junction bases: 0. From germline, CDR1 is SGDLS and CDR2 YYNGEE. CDR3 sequence (DNA): TGTGCCAGCAGCGTAGCGGGAGGGTCCTACAATGAGCAGTTCTTC. This encodes CASSVAGGSYNEQFF.